The T cell receptor beta chain described here comes from a study of identical twins. The CDR3 extends over 15 amino acids. The V gene end was trimmed by 2 bases and the J gene end by 5 bases; junction bases not matched to a gene: 5. Germline CDR1 reads SGHTA; CDR2 reads FQGNSA. TCRdb reprocessed the 5' RACE reads via MiXCR and lists one record per CDR3 protein. This table holds 690,000 or so distinct CDR3 sequences, around 8.6% found once. The sample was also reused in another study, on yellow fever vaccine responses in identical twins.

The rearrangement uses TRBV7-2 and TRBJ2-1; 8 nucleotides match TRBD2. The TCR originated in a woman younger than 35 in good health. The specimen sequenced was PBMCs. CDR3 amino acids: CASSLNGRAHNEQFF. CDR3 in DNA: TGTGCCAGCAGCTTAAACGGGAGGGCCCACAATGAGCAGTTCTTC.